These 17 T cell receptor beta chains were all obtained from the same sample, sequenced in a study of T cell responses to AZD1222 COVID-19 vaccine. Sequencing used immunoSEQ multiplex PCR; TCRdb keeps in-frame clones, though not all of them. The sample includes 86,000 or so clones, 88% of them seen just once. Sample: peripheral blood, taken 28 days after the second AZD1222 dose. All receptors come from an adult who received the AZD1222 COVID-19 vaccine.

The V gene is TRBV11-2, the J gene TRBJ1-1; tentative D call: TRBD1 (6 bases). CDR3 size: 16 residues. Between the trimmed V and J ends, which lost 1 base and 3 bases, there was a span of 15 bases. The germline CDR1 and CDR2 sequences are SGHAT and FQNNGV. The CDR3 sequence: CASSLVGGGGDTEAFF. For the CDR3, the DNA is TGTGCCAGCAGCTTAGTGGGAGGGGGAGGTGACACTGAAGCTTTCTTT.

The chain couples TRBV7-9 to TRBJ1-4; possible D gene TRBD1, 6 bases. This CDR3 spans 14 amino acids. Between the trimmed V and J ends, which lost 5 bases and 8 bases, there was a span of 15 bases. From germline, CDR1 is SEHNR and CDR2 FQNEAQ (reference sequence). The CDR3 protein is CASSPGTRGEKLFF. CDR3 nucleotides: TGTGCCAGCAGCCCAGGGACTAGGGGGGAAAAACTGTTTTTT.

This clone was found once. The genes are TRBV12-2 and TRBJ2-1; TRBD1, the D gene given by the table, was not confirmed from the DNA. TRBV12-2 is designated a pseudogene. The CDR3 spans 15 residues. The CDR3 spells CASRLSDRGRVQQFF. The DNA for the CDR3 is TGTGCAAGTCGCTTATCCGACAGGGGGCGGGTTCAGCAGTTCTTC.

The chain is built from TRBV5-1 and TRBJ2-2, with 10 bases matching TRBD2. V gave up 1 base and J gave up 4 bases; unmatched junction bases: 4. The CDR3 consists of 16 residues. Germline V lookup: CDR1 SGHRS, CDR2 YFSETQ. CDR3 bases: TGCGCCAGCAGCTTGAACTTAGCGGGAGGCACCGGGGAGCTGTTTTTT. Protein: CASSLNLAGGTGELFF.

This chain connects TRBV19 to TRBJ1-1; D not certain. Germline CDR1 LNHDA, CDR2 SQIVND (reference sequence). This CDR3 is 12 amino acids long. Deletions cut 1 base from V and 9 bases from J, with 9 bases between. In DNA, the CDR3 is TGTGCCAGTAGTATAGGTGCAGACCAAGCTTTCTTT. Its protein is CASSIGADQAFF.

The CDR3 loop is CASSLDRVTGELFF. Here the CDR3 DNA reads TGTGCCAGCAGCTTGGACAGGGTGACCGGGGAGCTGTTTTTT. The chain combines TRBV5-4 with TRBJ2-2, with D perhaps TRBD1 (6 bases). V gave up 0 bases and J gave up 5 bases, with 8 bases separating them. The CDR3 length is 14 residues. Germline loops: CDR1 SGHNT, CDR2 YYREEE (reference sequence).

This sequence joins TRBV19 and TRBJ1-5; possibly TRBD1 for D (5 bases). CDR1 and CDR2 from the germline V gene are LNHDA and SQIVND (reference sequence). CDR3 length equals 15 residues. The V and J ends lost 5 bases and 0 bases respectively, with 11 bases between them. The CDR3 nucleotides read TGTGCCAGTAGTGGGGGACGGTTTAGCAATCAGCCCCAGCATTTT. Encoded protein: CASSGGRFSNQPQHF.

The V call is TRBV15, the J call TRBJ1-1, with D possibly being TRBD1 (5 bases). Trimming stripped 0 bases from V and 3 bases from J, with 14 bases between. There are 16 residues in the CDR3. Looked up from germline, CDR1 is LNHNV and CDR2 is YYDKDF (reference sequence). Here the CDR3 reads CATSRDMGRPDTEAFF. Here the CDR3 DNA reads TGTGCCACCAGCAGAGATATGGGGCGGCCGGACACTGAAGCTTTCTTT.

This clone was seen a handful of times. The chain uses TRBV19 and TRBJ1-6; D is perhaps TRBD1 (5 bases). Germline V lookup: CDR1 LNHDA, CDR2 SQIVND (reference sequence). CDR3 length: 15 amino acids. V gave up 4 bases and J gave up 3 bases, with 10 bases separating them. CDR3 loop: CASSTREGYNSPLHF. The CDR3 DNA reads as TGTGCCAGTAGTACCAGGGAGGGCTATAATTCACCCCTCCACTTT.

The chain employs TRBV19 and TRBJ2-1; 10 bases are a match to TRBD2. Trimming at V came to 9 bases and at J to 2 bases, leaving 4 bases not matched to a gene. The germline V gene has CDR1 LNHDA and CDR2 SQIVND (reference sequence). This CDR3 region has 14 residues. The DNA for the CDR3 is TGTGCCAGCAGGACTAGCGGACCCTACAATGAGCAGTTCTTC. Translated: CASRTSGPYNEQFF.

This chain connects TRBV29-1 to TRBJ2-5; no definite D call. In germline, CDR1 is SQVTM, CDR2 ANQGSEA. Trimming removed 2 bases from V and 1 base from J, with 8 bases in between. The CDR3 runs 13 residues. The CDR3: CSVERTPQETQYF. DNA of the CDR3: TGCAGCGTTGAAAGGACCCCCCAAGAGACCCAGTACTTC.

The V and J genes are TRBV9 and TRBJ2-7; D remains unclear. The CDR3 totals 11 residues. V lost 2 bases and J lost 5, with 5 bases in between. Looked up from germline, CDR1 is SGDLS and CDR2 is YYNGEE. The CDR3 DNA follows: TGTGCCAGCAGCGTCAACGACGAGCAGTACTTC. Protein sequence: CASSVNDEQYF. The entire variable domain, with the rest obtained from reference TRBV9 and TRBJ2-7, is as follows: DSGVTQTPKHLITATGQRVTLRCSPRSGDLSVYWYQQSLDQGLQFLIQYYNGEERAKGNILERFSAQQFPDLHSELNLSSLELGDSALYFCASSVNDEQYFGPGTRLTVT.

The chain recombines TRBV11-3 with TRBJ2-7, with D tentatively TRBD1 (6 bases). Germline CDR1 is SGHNT and CDR2 is YENEEA. The CDR3 runs to 15 residues. V was pared by 1 base and J by 0 bases, with 10 bases between. The CDR3 reads CASSLGQAHSYEQYF. As DNA, the CDR3 is TGTGCCAGCAGCTTAGGACAGGCCCACTCCTACGAGCAGTACTTC.

The chain is built from TRBV5-4 and TRBJ1-6; D remains unclear. Looked up from germline, CDR1 is SGHNT and CDR2 is YYREEE (reference sequence). There are 15 residues in the CDR3. Trimming pared 4 bases from V and 3 bases from J, leaving 11 bases between. CDR3 amino acids: CASSPSRGYNSPLHF. The CDR3 DNA follows: TGTGCCAGCAGCCCCTCCCGGGGCTATAATTCACCCCTCCACTTT.

This chain uses TRBV3-1 (or the pseudogene TRBV3-2) with TRBJ1-2, with a possible D match to TRBD1 (5 bases). Germline lookup yields CDR1 LGHDT and CDR2 YNNKEL (reference sequence). Trimming pared 3 bases from V and 5 bases from J, leaving 10 bases between. CDR3 length: 13 amino acids. CDR3 in amino acids: CASSQYRSYGYTF. CDR3 nucleotide sequence: TGTGCCAGCAGCCAGTACAGGAGTTATGGCTACACCTTC.

This chain connects TRBV5-4 to TRBJ2-1, with D unresolved. This CDR3 is built from 13 residues. Germline values: CDR1 SGHNT, CDR2 YYREEE (reference sequence). With 4 bases removed from V and 5 bases from J, the gap between germline ends came to 10 bases. CDR3 sequence: CASSPRKNNEQFF. Written as DNA, the CDR3 is TGTGCCAGCAGCCCGAGGAAGAACAATGAGCAGTTCTTC.

This sequence joins TRBV7-9 and TRBJ1-6, with D unclear. V was trimmed by 5 bases and J by 7 bases, leaving 15 bases between them. The CDR3 is 15 residues long. In germline, CDR1 is SEHNR, CDR2 FQNEAQ (reference sequence). Here the CDR3 DNA reads TGTGCCAGCAGCCCTAGCTTAGGGAGGAATTCACCCCTCCACTTT. This sequence encodes CASSPSLGRNSPLHF.